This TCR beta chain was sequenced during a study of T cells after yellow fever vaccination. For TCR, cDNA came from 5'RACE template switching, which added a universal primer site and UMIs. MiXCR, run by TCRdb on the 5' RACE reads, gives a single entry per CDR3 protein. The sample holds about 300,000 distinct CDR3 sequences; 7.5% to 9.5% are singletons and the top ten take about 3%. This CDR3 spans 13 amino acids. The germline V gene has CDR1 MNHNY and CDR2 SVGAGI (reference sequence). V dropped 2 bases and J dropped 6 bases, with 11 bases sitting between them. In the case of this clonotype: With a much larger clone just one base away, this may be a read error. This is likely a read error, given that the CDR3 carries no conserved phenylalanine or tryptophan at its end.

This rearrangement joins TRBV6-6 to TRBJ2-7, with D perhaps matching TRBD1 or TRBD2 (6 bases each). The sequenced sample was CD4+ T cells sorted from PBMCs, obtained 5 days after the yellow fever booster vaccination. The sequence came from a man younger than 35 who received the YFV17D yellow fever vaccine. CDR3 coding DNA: TGTGCCAGCAGTTACGGGGGGCAGGGCGAGCAGTACATC. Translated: CASSYGGQGEQYI.